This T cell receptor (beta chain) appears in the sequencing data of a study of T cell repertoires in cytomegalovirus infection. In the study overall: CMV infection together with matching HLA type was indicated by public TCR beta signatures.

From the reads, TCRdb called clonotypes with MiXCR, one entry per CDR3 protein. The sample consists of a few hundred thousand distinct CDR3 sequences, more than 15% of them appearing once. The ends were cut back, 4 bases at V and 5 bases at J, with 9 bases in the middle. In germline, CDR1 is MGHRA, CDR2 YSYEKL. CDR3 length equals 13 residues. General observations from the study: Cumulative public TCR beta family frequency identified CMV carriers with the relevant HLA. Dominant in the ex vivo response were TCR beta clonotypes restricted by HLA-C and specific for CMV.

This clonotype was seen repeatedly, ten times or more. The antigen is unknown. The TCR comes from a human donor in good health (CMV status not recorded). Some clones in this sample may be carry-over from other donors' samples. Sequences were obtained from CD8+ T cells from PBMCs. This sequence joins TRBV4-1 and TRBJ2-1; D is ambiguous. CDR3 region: CASSPTGDNEQFF. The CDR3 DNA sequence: TGCGCCAGCAGCCCGACCGGTGACAATGAGCAGTTCTTC.